These T cell receptor beta chains were read from a single sample in a study of T cells in localized non-small cell lung cancer. TCRdb's table, derived via immunoSEQ multiplex PCR, lists solely in-frame clones and lacks some. The sample consists of over 950 clones, approximately 23% of them appearing once. Specimen: normal lung tissue next to the tumor, collected before any cancer treatment. The origin of the receptors is a woman aged 35 to 75 with stage I squamous cell lung carcinoma. Both conserved end residues are part of each CDR3. A D gene is named only where the DNA matches it firmly. Not every row has a clone size; where given, it reads once, few, many or a size class.

clone_size	j_call	v_call	d_call	cdr3_aa	cdr3_nt
-	TRBJ2-6	TRBV19	TRBD1	CASSTGQHSGANVLTF	TGTGCCAGTAGTACGGGACAGCACTCTGGGGCCAACGTCCTGACTTTC
-	TRBJ2-5	TRBV29-1	TRBD1	CSADRVGETQYF	TGCAGCGCCGACAGGGTTGGGGAGACCCAGTACTTC
-	TRBJ1-2	TRBV28	-	CASSLYHRRYGYTF	TGTGCCAGCAGTTTATACCACAGACGCTATGGCTACACCTTC
hyperexpanded	TRBJ2-7	TRBV9	TRBD2	CASSVDVGLAGYEQYF	TGTGCCAGCAGTGTGGATGTAGGACTAGCGGGCTACGAGCAGTACTTC
few	TRBJ1-5	TRBV11-3	TRBD1	CASSPKDRAGQPQHF	TGTGCCAGCAGCCCAAAGGACAGGGCTGGTCAGCCCCAGCATTTT
-	TRBJ1-2	TRBV18	-	CASSPIERNGYTF	TGTGCCAGCTCACCAATCGAGAGGAATGGCTACACCTTC
-	TRBJ1-4	TRBV19	TRBD1	CASNRGLGEKLFF	TGTGCCAGTAACAGGGGGCTGGGAGAAAAACTGTTTTTT
-	TRBJ1-3	TRBV6-8	-	CASRREGGAGGNTIYF	TGTGCCAGCAGACGGGAAGGAGGGGCGGGGGGAAACACCATATATTTT
-	TRBJ2-3	TRBV12-5	TRBD2	CASGLGTSLTDTQYF	TGTGCTAGTGGTTTGGGGACTAGCCTCACAGATACGCAGTATTTT
large	TRBJ1-1	TRBV6-8	-	CASSWGTILNTEAFF	TGTGCCAGCAGTTGGGGGACCATTTTAAACACTGAAGCTTTCTTT
-	TRBJ2-7	TRBV18	TRBD1	CASSPGQDRVSEQYF	TGTGCCAGCTCACCAGGACAGGACCGGGTCTCCGAGCAGTACTTC
few	TRBJ1-1	TRBV9	TRBD1	CASRSSGTAILNTEAFF	TGTGCCAGCAGATCGTCCGGGACAGCAATCCTGAACACTGAAGCTTTCTTT
hyperexpanded	TRBJ1-1	TRBV11-3	-	CASSVGRSNTEAFF	TGTGCCAGCAGCGTCGGACGGTCGAACACTGAAGCTTTCTTT
medium-sized	TRBJ2-7	TRBV11-3	-	CASSFREAILTYEQYF	TGTGCCAGCAGCTTCCGGGAAGCGATATTGACCTACGAGCAGTACTTC
-	TRBJ2-4	TRBV30	TRBD1	CAWSPTGGAIQYF	TGTGCCTGGAGTCCCACAGGGGGAGCGATTCAGTACTTC
few	TRBJ2-1	TRBV11-3	TRBD1	CASSSRQGVGEQFF	TGTGCCAGCAGCTCGAGACAGGGGGTTGGGGAGCAGTTCTTC
once	TRBJ1-2	TRBV19	TRBD1	CASSISAGGYGYTF	TGTGCCAGTAGTATTTCGGCAGGGGGTTATGGCTACACCTTC
-	TRBJ2-5	TRBV14	TRBD2	CASSLWTSGAQETQYF	TGTGCCAGCAGCCTCTGGACTAGCGGGGCTCAAGAGACCCAGTACTTC
few	TRBJ2-3	TRBV28	-	CASSHLGGDSLTDTQYF	TGTGCCAGCAGCCACTTGGGCGGGGATTCCCTTACAGATACGCAGTATTTT
-	TRBJ2-1	TRBV6-8	TRBD2	CASRGLAGQYNEQFF	TGTGCCAGCAGAGGACTAGCGGGACAATACAATGAGCAGTTCTTC
-	TRBJ2-1	TRBV19	-	CASSTPGASEGNEQFF	TGTGCCAGTAGTACCCCCGGGGCAAGCGAGGGGAATGAGCAGTTCTTC
-	TRBJ1-4	TRBV6-1	-	CASSEELLVAIGNYEKLFF	TGTGCCAGCAGTGAAGAGTTACTCGTGGCGATAGGCAACTATGAAAAACTGTTTTTT
-	TRBJ1-1	TRBV9	TRBD1	CASTRDRDNTEAFF	TGTGCCAGCACCCGGGACAGGGACAACACTGAAGCTTTCTTT
medium-sized	TRBJ2-5	TRBV11-3	TRBD1	CASSPTSGTGLETQYF	TGTGCCAGCAGCCCTACCTCCGGGACAGGGCTTGAGACCCAGTACTTC
-	TRBJ1-5	TRBV11-3	TRBD1	CASRRLQGGEPQHF	TGTGCCAGCAGACGTCTACAGGGGGGAGAGCCCCAGCATTTT
few	TRBJ2-1	TRBV11-3	TRBD2	CASSSKAEAGVRLQGEQFF	TGTGCCAGCAGTTCCAAGGCCGAAGCGGGAGTTCGGTTGCAAGGTGAGCAGTTCTTC
large	TRBJ1-6	TRBV9	TRBD1	CASSQDRVPRDLHF	TGTGCCAGCAGCCAAGACAGGGTTCCCCGGGACCTCCACTTT
few	TRBJ1-4	TRBV9	TRBD1	CASSAAGTGIVKLFF	TGTGCCAGCAGTGCCGCCGGGACAGGGATAGTGAAACTGTTTTTT
-	TRBJ2-7	TRBV29-1	TRBD2	CSVGRAGSYEQYF	TGCAGCGTCGGGAGGGCCGGATCCTACGAGCAGTACTTC
-	TRBJ2-3	TRBV11-3	TRBD2	CASSWGLAGANTQYF	TGTGCCAGCAGCTGGGGACTAGCGGGAGCGAATACGCAGTATTTT
medium-sized	TRBJ1-5	TRBV9	TRBD1	CASSARDRPNQPQHF	TGTGCCAGCAGCGCCCGGGACAGGCCAAATCAGCCCCAGCATTTT
few	TRBJ2-1	TRBV6-8	TRBD2	CASPLIAGEGEQFF	TGTGCCAGCCCACTCATAGCGGGGGAGGGTGAGCAGTTCTTC
-	TRBJ2-3	TRBV29-1	-	CSVDNPGKGTDTQYF	TGCAGCGTTGATAACCCGGGGAAGGGCACAGATACGCAGTATTTT
-	TRBJ2-7	TRBV9	-	CASSAQGYEQYF	TGTGCCAGCAGCGCCCAGGGCTACGAGCAGTACTTC
once	TRBJ2-7	TRBV14	TRBD2	CASSQDLLGGRAYEQYF	TGTGCCAGCAGCCAAGATCTTTTAGGCGGGAGGGCCTACGAGCAGTACTTC
-	TRBJ1-4	TRBV11-3	TRBD1	CASSRQGATANEKLFF	TGTGCCAGCAGCAGACAGGGGGCTACGGCTAATGAAAAACTGTTTTTT
-	TRBJ2-5	TRBV12-5	TRBD1	CASGLGAQGAGETQYF	TGTGCTAGTGGTTTAGGAGCACAGGGGGCGGGGGAGACCCAGTACTTC
few	TRBJ1-1	TRBV11-3	TRBD1	CASSGQGRRTEAFF	TGTGCCAGCAGCGGACAGGGGAGGAGGACTGAAGCTTTCTTT
once	TRBJ2-3	TRBV23-1	TRBD1	CASSQPRPRTGNTDTQYF	TGCGCCAGCAGTCAACCACGCCCCCGGACAGGTAACACAGATACGCAGTATTTT
-	TRBJ2-3	TRBV9	-	CASSPGGTDTQYF	TGTGCCAGCAGCCCCGGCGGCACAGATACGCAGTATTTT
-	TRBJ2-1	TRBV11-3	TRBD1	CASSVGQVSYNEQFF	TGTGCCAGCAGCGTGGGACAGGTTTCCTACAATGAGCAGTTCTTC
-	TRBJ1-1	TRBV19	-	CATLNRMNTEAFF	TGTGCCACCTTAAACCGCATGAACACTGAAGCTTTCTTT
few	TRBJ1-2	TRBV6-8	TRBD1	CASRLDRGLIYGYTF	TGTGCCAGCAGGCTCGACAGGGGGCTCATCTATGGCTACACCTTC
-	TRBJ1-1	TRBV5-1	TRBD1	CASSLVGQGNTEAFF	TGCGCCAGCAGCTTGGTAGGACAGGGGAACACTGAAGCTTTCTTT
-	TRBJ1-6	TRBV28	TRBD1	CASSLLTGGDSPLHF	TGTGCCAGCAGCTTACTGACAGGGGGGGATTCACCCCTCCACTTT
-	TRBJ1-2	TRBV11-3	TRBD1	CASSLSDRDVDGYTF	TGTGCCAGCAGCTTGAGTGACAGGGACGTGGATGGCTACACCTTC
few	TRBJ2-2	TRBV9	-	CAAAQGYAGNTGELFF	TGTGCCGCCGCCCAGGGCTATGCCGGGAACACCGGGGAGCTGTTTTTT
-	TRBJ2-7	TRBV14	TRBD2	CASSQAGGYEQYF	TGTGCCAGCAGCCAAGCGGGAGGTTACGAGCAGTACTTC
large	TRBJ1-3	TRBV12-2	-	CATTSGVSKASGNTIYF	TGTGCTACGACCTCGGGAGTTTCTAAGGCGTCTGGAAACACCATATATTTT
large	TRBJ1-2	TRBV6-8	TRBD1	CAIRSIRDRGNRGYTF	TGTGCCATCAGGAGCATCCGGGACAGGGGAAATCGTGGCTACACCTTC
few	TRBJ1-4	TRBV4-1	-	CASSQVEAEGLGLEKLFF	TGCGCCAGCAGCCAAGTTGAGGCAGAGGGGTTAGGTCTGGAAAAACTGTTTTTT
-	TRBJ1-5	TRBV11-3	TRBD1	CASSFEGTANQPQHF	TGTGCCAGCAGCTTTGAAGGGACAGCTAATCAGCCCCAGCATTTT
few	TRBJ1-1	TRBV6-1	-	CASSEAADGGTEAFF	TGTGCCAGCAGTGAAGCAGCGGACGGTGGGACTGAAGCTTTCTTT
-	TRBJ1-1	TRBV19	-	CASSGAREIDEAFF	TGTGCCAGTAGTGGGGCCAGGGAGATAGATGAAGCTTTCTTT
-	TRBJ2-7	TRBV6-8	-	CASCGVESSYEQYF	TGTGCCAGCTGTGGCGTGGAGAGCTCCTACGAGCAGTACTTC